Following are 3 T cell receptor beta chains from one sample sequenced in a study of graft-versus-host responses after intestinal transplantation. Assay: immunoSEQ multiplex PCR; the TCRdb copy retains only in-frame clones and omits some. The profile shows about 20,000 clones, approximately 86% of them singletons. This sample comprised bone marrow, obtained roughly 19 weeks after transplant. The receptors were sampled from a human patient who received an intestinal transplant, so some T cells may come from the graft donor.

The rearrangement uses TRBV18 and TRBJ2-1; 11 bases fit TRBD2. The length of the CDR3 is 19 residues. Germline CDR1 and CDR2: KGHSH and LQKENI. The ends lost 0 bases at V and 4 bases at J; junction bases unmatched: 11. CDR3 DNA sequence: TGTGCCAGCTCACCACCAGGGGTTTGGGGACTAGCGGCATACAATGAGCAGTTCTTC. Translation gives CASSPPGVWGLAAYNEQFF.

The V call is TRBV28, the J call TRBJ1-2; no definite D call. CDR3 length: 14 amino acids. Trimming removed 5 bases from V and 5 bases from J, with 15 bases in between. Germline V CDR1 and CDR2: MDHEN, SYDVKM. CDR3: CASSPWTASYGYTF. CDR3 bases: TGTGCCAGCAGTCCCTGGACGGCGTCATATGGCTACACCTTC.

V gene TRBV13 combines with J gene TRBJ2-2; D not certain. Germline CDR1 and CDR2: PRHDT and FYEKMQ (reference sequence). The CDR3 extends over 15 amino acids. V dropped 0 bases and J dropped 1 base, with 6 bases sitting between them. Here the CDR3 reads CASSLGRQNTGELFF. CDR3 sequence (DNA): TGTGCCAGCAGCTTAGGACGGCAGAACACCGGGGAGCTGTTTTTT.